Below, one T cell receptor (beta chain) is given with its context. Unique molecular identifiers were incorporated when the TCRbeta library was constructed. From the PCR reads, TCRdb called clonotypes with MiXCR, one entry per CDR3 protein. The profile shows about 410,000 distinct CDR3 sequences, about a fifth of them singletons. CDR3 length: 12 residues. V was trimmed by 8 bases and J by 2 bases, leaving 10 bases between them. The germline CDR1 and CDR2 sequences are SNHLY and FYNNEI. These data belong to a study of T-cell reconstitution after alpha-beta-depleted transplantation in children. The sample was PBMCs from the stem cell graft donor, taken from the stem cell graft. The chain uses TRBV2 and TRBJ2-7; TRBD1 might be the D (6 bases). This clonotype was obtained from a human donor who donated a stem cell graft to a child with acute myeloid leukemia. CDR3 sequence: CASDGTTYEQYF. CDR3 DNA sequence: TGTGCCAGCGACGGGACAACCTACGAGCAGTACTTC. The whole variable domain, remainder taken from reference TRBV2 and TRBJ2-7, is EPEVTQTPSHQVTQMGQEVILRCVPISNHLYFYWYRQILGQKVEFLVSFYNNEISEKSEIFDDQFSVERPDGSNFTLKIRSTKLEDSAMYFCASDGTTYEQYFGPGTRLTVT.